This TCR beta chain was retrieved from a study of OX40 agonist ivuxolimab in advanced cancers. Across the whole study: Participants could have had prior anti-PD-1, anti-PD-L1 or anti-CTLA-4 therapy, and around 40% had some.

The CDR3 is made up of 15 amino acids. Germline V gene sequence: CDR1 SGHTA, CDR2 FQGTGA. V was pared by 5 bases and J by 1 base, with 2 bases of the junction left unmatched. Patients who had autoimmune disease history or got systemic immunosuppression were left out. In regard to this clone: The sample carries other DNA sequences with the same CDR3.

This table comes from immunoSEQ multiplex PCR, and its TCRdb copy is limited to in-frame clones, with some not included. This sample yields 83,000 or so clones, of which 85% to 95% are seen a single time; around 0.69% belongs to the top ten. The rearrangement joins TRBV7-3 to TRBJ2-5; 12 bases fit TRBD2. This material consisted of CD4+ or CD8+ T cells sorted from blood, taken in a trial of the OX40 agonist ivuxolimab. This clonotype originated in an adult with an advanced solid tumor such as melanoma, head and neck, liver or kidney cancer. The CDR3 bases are TGTGCCAGCAGCCCGGGACTAGCGGGCCAAGAGACCCAGTACTTC. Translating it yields CASSPGLAGQETQYF.